This T cell receptor beta chain was observed in a study of memory CD4+ T cells and cytomegalovirus serostatus. Study-level points and caveats: A US-trained random forest predicted CMV serostatus with median AUC around 0.93. Suggested: most of the CMV-linked TCR signature lies in CD4+ memory cells. Each of 65 to 75 CMV-associated TCRbeta sequences occurred in one to five individuals.

Germline V lookup: CDR1 LGHNA, CDR2 YSLEER. The ends lost 3 bases at V and 9 bases at J; junction bases unmatched: 7. The CDR3 has 15 amino acids. The protocol was immunoSEQ multiplex PCR, while the TCRdb copy is restricted to in-frame clones and leaves out a portion. Here the sample spans about 25,000 clones, over 70% being singletons. Points on this clone: Its cognate antigen is unknown.

Single viable CD3+CD4+CD8-CD45RO+ cells were sorted as the memory CD4+ T cells. The clonotype comes from an adult in good health and CMV-seronegative. The V gene is TRBV4-3, the J gene TRBJ2-1; 11 bases fit TRBD2. The sample consisted of memory CD4+ T cells from blood. The CDR3 nucleotides read TGCGCCAGCAGCCACTTACTAGCGGGAGAAGCTGAGCAGTTCTTC. Protein product: CASSHLLAGEAEQFF.